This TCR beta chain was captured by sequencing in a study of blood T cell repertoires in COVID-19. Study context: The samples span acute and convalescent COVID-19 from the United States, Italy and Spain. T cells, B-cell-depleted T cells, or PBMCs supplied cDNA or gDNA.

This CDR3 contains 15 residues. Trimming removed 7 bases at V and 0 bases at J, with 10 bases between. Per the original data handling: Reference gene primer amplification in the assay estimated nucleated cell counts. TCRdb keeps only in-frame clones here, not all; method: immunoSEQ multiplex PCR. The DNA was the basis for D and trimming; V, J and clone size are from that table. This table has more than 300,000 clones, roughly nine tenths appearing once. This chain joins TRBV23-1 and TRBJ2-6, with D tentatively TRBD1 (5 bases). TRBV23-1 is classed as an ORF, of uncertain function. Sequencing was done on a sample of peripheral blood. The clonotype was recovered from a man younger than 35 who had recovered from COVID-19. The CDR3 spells CASTGRDSGANVLTF. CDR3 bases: TGCGCCAGCACAGGCAGGGACTCTGGGGCCAACGTCCTGACTTTC.